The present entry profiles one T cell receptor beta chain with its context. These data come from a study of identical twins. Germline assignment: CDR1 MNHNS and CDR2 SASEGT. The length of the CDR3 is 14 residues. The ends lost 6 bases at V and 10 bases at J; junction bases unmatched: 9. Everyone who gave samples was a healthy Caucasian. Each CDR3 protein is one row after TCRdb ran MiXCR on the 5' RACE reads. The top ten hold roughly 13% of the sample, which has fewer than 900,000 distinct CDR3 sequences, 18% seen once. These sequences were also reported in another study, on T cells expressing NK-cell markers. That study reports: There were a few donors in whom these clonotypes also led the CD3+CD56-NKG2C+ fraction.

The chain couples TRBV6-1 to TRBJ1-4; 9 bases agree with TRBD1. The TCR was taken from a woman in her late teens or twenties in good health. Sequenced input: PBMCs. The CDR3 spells CASRPGQGKGKLFF. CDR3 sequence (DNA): TGTGCCAGCAGACCGGGACAGGGCAAAGGAAAACTGTTTTTT.